This T cell receptor beta chain was obtained from a study of cytomegalovirus exposure and HLA in healthy donors. Findings of the study overall: Most TCR sequences proved rare, with some public TCRs found in many donors. Among TCR beta chains, those listed as cytomegalovirus-associated numbered over 150.

The protocol was immunoSEQ multiplex PCR, while the TCRdb copy is restricted to in-frame clones and leaves out a portion. Of hundreds of thousands of clones listed, around four fifths were seen once; the top ten hold 4.5% to 7%. The validation cohort, a group of over a hundred subjects, included the donors and was separate from the roughly 670-subject first cohort. The CDR3 covers 15 residues. V was clipped by 3 bases and J by 3 bases; unmatched bases: 8. The germline V gene has CDR1 SGHRS and CDR2 YFSETQ. As concerns this clone: Antigen unknown.

The receptor was derived from a woman younger than 30 in good health and CMV-seronegative. The rearrangement links TRBV5-1 to TRBJ1-1, with 7 nucleotides matching TRBD1. Sequenced: PBMCs. This chain's CDR3 is CASSSDRVGDTEAFF. The DNA for the CDR3 is TGCGCCAGCAGCTCAGACAGGGTGGGGGACACTGAAGCTTTCTTT.